The source of this TCR beta chain is a study of Tregs in tolerant kidney transplant recipients (dated by TCRdb to about 2019). Study-wide context: TCRbeta sequencing was used in the study to identify donor-specific regulatory T cells before combined kidney and bone marrow transplantation, and the identified cells were then tracked after transplant. In a few healthy controls, several methods of expanding Tregs specific for an allogeneic donor were compared by TCRbeta repertoire sequencing. General conclusions and limits of the study: Although technical replication error seemed to be minimal, the question of biological reproducibility was not addressed directly. The study was limited by small patient numbers, and the findings need validation in larger populations and under other immunosuppression protocols. The most biologically relevant and donor-specific TCRbeta repertoire appeared to be identified by expanding Tregs with activated donor B cells.

Thawed PBMCs were FACS-sorted into unstimulated Tregs (CD4+CD25+CD127-), CD4+ non-Tregs (CD4+CD25-), CD4 cells and CD8 cells. Blood from healthy controls was obtained either as purchased buffy coats or from healthy volunteers. Healthy control blood was processed to PBMCs with a Ficoll density gradient and then cryopreserved, whereas patient PBMCs were collected both before and after transplant. The cysteine opens and the phenylalanine closes a CDR3 of 13 amino acids. The kept DNA is CDR3 alone, 39 bases in frame from the first base. The germline V gene encodes CDR1 LGHNA and CDR2 YNFKEQ. Cut back by 0 bases and 9 bases, the V and J ends lie 9 bases apart. On this clone itself: The target of this receptor is not known. Per-base quality was not reported, and no clone a single base away is much larger than it.

Genomic DNA was extracted from sorted cells with the QIAGEN DNeasy Blood and Tissue Kit for TCRbeta CDR3 sequencing. High-throughput TCRbeta CDR3 sequencing was carried out commercially through immunoSEQ, with PCR amplification with bias correction and internal controls included. Concerning the study's data processing: Unique productive TCRbeta sequences were defined by CDR3 nucleotide sequence where primers matched, otherwise by CDR3 amino acid sequence with Vbeta and Jbeta genes. As a correction for sorting error, sequences shared between sorted populations at a frequency ratio of 2:1 or less were discarded, and the remaining shared sequences were assigned to the higher population. A sequence counted as donor-reactive if, in CFSE-low cells, the sequence had a frequency of at least 0.01% and was expanded at least 5-fold compared with unstimulated cells. Repertoire divergence was quantified by Jensen-Shannon divergence using the top 100 TCRbeta sequences ranked by frequency. For samples with multiple sequencing runs, sorting error was corrected in each run separately before the runs were combined. As stored in TCRdb, this immuneACCESS dataset retains in-frame rearrangements with V and J assigned. A fraction of the clones does not appear; measured against another copy, unresolved V genes explain less than half of the discrepancy, and the remainder lacks a known reason. Clone size and the V and J calls come from that table; the DNA yielded D and trimming. In all, the sample holds over 55,000 clones, and around 80% of those were seen once. Roughly 5.2% of the sample lies in the top ten.

Sequencing was performed on CD4+ T cells from blood. The chain is made from TRBV4-2 and TRBJ2-1; possibly the D gene is TRBD2, per 7 matching bases. The TCR sequence derives from a human donor in good health. The DNA is as follows: TGTGCCAGCAGCCAAGATCGGGGGGCTGAGCAGTTCTTC. This translates into CASSQDRGAEQFF.